These 3 T cell receptor beta chains came from one sample sequenced in a study of blood T cell repertoires in COVID-19. Using immunoSEQ multiplex PCR, the repertoire was profiled, and TCRdb retains in-frame clones only, with some absent. Altogether more than 200,000 clones are present, approximately 80% being singletons, with the ten largest covering 1.8%. The sample comprised PBMCs or T cells enriched from blood (not recorded which). Every receptor here comes from a man in his sixties who had recovered from COVID-19.

The CDR3 here is CASSVEPREKLFF. DNA for the CDR3: TGTGCCAGCAGCGTAGAACCCCGGGAAAAACTGTTTTTT. The V gene is TRBV9, the J gene TRBJ1-4; no firm D call. Germline values: CDR1 SGDLS, CDR2 YYNGEE. The CDR3 has 13 residues. V dropped 0 bases and J dropped 8 bases, with 8 bases sitting between them.

The CDR3 is CASRSDRGVYTF. The CDR3 nucleotides read TGTGCCAGCAGGTCGGACAGGGGGGTTTACACCTTC. The chain uses TRBV25-1 and TRBJ1-2, with 10 bases identical to TRBD1. Germline V gives CDR1 MGHDK, CDR2 SYGVNS. The CDR3 spans 12 residues. V was pared by 6 bases and J by 11 bases, with 6 bases of the junction left unmatched.

This sequence joins TRBV7-2 and TRBJ2-2, with TRBD1 as a possible D gene (6 bases). CDR1 is SGHTA and CDR2 is FQGNSA in the germline V gene. The CDR3 covers 15 residues. Trimming shortened V by 6 bases and J by 2 bases, and 13 bases separated the two germline ends. CDR3 nucleotides: TGTGCCAGCAGGATAGGGGGACAAAACACCGGGGAGCTGTTTTTT. Translating gives CASRIGGQNTGELFF.